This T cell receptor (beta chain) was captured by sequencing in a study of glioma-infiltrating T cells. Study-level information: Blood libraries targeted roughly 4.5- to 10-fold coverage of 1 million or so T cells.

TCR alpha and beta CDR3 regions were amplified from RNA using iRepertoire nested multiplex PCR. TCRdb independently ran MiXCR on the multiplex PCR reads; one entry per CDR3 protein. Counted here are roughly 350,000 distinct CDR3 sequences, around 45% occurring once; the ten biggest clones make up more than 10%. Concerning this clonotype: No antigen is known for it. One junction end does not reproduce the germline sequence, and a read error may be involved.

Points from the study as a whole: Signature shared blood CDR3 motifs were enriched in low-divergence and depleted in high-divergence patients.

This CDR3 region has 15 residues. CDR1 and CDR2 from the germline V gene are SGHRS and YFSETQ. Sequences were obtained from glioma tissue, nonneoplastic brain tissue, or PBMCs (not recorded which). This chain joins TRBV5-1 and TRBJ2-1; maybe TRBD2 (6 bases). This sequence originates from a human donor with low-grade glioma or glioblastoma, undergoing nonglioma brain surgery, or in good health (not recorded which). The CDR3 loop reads CASSLALRDGHEQLF. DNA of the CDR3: TGCGCCAGCAGCTTGGCTCTGCGGGACGGCCATGAGCAGCTCTTC.